This TCR beta chain stems from a study of PD-L1 blockade in urothelial cancer. Turning to the study itself: Each blood sample yielded a median of about 150,000 T cells.

Germline CDR1 SGHKS, CDR2 YYEKEE (reference sequence). This CDR3 region has 14 residues. Trimming took 2 bases from V and 2 from J, leaving 9 bases between them. As to time point: peripheral blood 6 weeks after treatment start. Profiled with immunoSEQ multiplex PCR; TCRdb holds only in-frame clones, not every one. The sample consists of some 110,000 clones, more than 85% of them appearing once. This clonotype originated in a man in his sixties with urothelial cancer. The sample was PBMCs, taken around atezolizumab (anti-PD-L1) treatment. The chain links TRBV5-5 to TRBJ2-3; no reliable D call. DNA of the CDR3: TGTGCCAGCAGCTTAGATAGTCCCACAGATACGCAGTATTTT. Its protein is CASSLDSPTDTQYF. The variable domain in full, completed from reference TRBV5-5 and TRBJ2-3, reads DAGVTQSPTHLIKTRGQQVTLRCSPISGHKSVSWYQQVLGQGPQFIFQYYEKEERGRGNFPDRFSARQFPNYSSELNVNALLLGDSALYLCASSLDSPTDTQYFGPGTRLTVL.